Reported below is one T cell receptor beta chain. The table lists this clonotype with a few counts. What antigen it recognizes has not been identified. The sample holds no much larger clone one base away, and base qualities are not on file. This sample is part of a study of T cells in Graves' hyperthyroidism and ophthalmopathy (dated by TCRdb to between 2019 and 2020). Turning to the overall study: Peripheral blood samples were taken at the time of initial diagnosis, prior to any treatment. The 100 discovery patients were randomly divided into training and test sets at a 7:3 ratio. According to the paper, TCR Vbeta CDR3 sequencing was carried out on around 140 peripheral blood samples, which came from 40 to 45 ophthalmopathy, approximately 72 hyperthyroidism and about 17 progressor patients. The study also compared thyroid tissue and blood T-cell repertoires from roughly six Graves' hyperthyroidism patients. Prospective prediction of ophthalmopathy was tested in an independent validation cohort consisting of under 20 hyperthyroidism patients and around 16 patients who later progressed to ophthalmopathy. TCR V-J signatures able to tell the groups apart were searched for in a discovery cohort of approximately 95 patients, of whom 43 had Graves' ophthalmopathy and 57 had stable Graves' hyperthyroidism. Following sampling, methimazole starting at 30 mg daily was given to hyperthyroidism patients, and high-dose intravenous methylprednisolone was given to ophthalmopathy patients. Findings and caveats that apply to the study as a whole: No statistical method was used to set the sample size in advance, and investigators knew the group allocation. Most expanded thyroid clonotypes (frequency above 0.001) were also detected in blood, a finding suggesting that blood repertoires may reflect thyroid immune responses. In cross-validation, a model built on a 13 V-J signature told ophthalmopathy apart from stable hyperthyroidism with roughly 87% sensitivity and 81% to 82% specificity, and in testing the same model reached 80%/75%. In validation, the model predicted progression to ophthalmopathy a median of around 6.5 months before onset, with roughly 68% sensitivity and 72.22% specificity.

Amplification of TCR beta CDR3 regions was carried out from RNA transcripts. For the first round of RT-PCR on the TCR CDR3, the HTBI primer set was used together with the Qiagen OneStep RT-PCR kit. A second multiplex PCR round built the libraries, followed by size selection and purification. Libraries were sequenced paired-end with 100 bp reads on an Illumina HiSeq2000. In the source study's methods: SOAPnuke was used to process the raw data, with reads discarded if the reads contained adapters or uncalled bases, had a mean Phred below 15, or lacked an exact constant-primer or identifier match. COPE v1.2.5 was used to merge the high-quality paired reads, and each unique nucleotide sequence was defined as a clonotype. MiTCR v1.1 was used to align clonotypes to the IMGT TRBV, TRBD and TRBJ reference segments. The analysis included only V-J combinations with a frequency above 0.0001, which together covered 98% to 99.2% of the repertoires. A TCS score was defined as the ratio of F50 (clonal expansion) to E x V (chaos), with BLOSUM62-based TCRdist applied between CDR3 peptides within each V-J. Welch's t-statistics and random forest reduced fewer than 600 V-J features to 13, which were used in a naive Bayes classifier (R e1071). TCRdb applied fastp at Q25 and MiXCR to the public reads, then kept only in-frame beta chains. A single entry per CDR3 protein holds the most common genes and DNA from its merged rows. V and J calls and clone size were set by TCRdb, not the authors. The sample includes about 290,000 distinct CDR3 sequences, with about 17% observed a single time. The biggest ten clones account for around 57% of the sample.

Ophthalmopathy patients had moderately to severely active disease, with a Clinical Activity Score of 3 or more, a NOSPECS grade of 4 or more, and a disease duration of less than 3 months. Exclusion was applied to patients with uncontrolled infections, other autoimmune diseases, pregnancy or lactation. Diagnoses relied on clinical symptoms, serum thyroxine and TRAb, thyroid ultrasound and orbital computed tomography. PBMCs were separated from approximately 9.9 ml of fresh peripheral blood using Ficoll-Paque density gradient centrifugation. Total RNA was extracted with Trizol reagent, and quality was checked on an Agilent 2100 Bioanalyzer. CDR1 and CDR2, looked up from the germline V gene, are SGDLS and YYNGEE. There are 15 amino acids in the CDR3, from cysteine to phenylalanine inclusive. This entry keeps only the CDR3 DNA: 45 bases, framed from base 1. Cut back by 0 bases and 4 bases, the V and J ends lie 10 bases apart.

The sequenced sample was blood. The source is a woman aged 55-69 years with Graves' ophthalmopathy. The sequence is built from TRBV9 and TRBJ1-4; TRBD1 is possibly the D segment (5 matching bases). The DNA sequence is TGTGCCAGCAGCGTAGATCGGGGCGATAATGAAAAACTGTTTTTT. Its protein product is CASSVDRGDNEKLFF.